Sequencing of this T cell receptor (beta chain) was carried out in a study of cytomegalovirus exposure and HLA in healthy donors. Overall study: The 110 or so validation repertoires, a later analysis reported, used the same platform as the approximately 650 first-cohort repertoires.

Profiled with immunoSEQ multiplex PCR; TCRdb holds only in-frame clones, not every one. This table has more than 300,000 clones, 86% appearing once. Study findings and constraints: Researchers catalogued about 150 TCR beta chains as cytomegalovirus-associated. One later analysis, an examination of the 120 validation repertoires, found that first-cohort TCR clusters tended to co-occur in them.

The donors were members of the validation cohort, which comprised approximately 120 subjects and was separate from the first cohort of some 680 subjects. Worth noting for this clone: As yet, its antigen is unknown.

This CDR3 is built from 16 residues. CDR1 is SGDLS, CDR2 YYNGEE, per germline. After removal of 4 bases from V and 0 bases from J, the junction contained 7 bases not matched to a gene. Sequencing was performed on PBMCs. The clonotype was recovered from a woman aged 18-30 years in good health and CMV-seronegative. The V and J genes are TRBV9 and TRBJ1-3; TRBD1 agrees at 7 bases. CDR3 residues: CASSKGDSYSGNTIYF. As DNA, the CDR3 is TGTGCCAGCAGCAAAGGGGACAGCTACTCTGGAAACACCATATATTTT.